The next 14 T cell receptor beta chains were all read from a single sample in a study of response to subunit inactivated influenza vaccine. TCRdb ran MiXCR on the RT-PCR reads and lists one entry per CDR3 protein. Among about 480,000 distinct CDR3 sequences, approximately 10% were seen once, and the ten largest hold approximately 12%. Sample: PBMCs from blood, taken around seven weeks after vaccination. All receptors come from a man aged 45-65 years who received an inactivated influenza vaccine.

This clonotype was recorded at least ten times. The rearrangement uses TRBV7-9 and TRBJ2-2; D not certain. Germline assignment: CDR1 SEHNR and CDR2 FQNEAQ (reference sequence). V was cut by 3 bases and J by 3 bases, with 14 bases left in between. The CDR3 totals 16 residues. The CDR3 sequence: CASSFLQSMDTGELFF. The CDR3 DNA is TGTGCCAGCAGCTTCCTCCAAAGTATGGACACCGGGGAGCTGTTTTTT.

This clonotype was observed at least ten times. V is TRBV20-1 and J is TRBJ2-1; the D gene is possibly TRBD1 (5 bases). Germline assignment: CDR1 DFQATT and CDR2 SNEGSKA (reference sequence). The CDR3 sequence is 16 residues long. V was pared by 1 base and J by 0 bases, with 13 bases between. As DNA, the CDR3 is TGCAGTGCTAGAGGGGGCAGCGCCAGCTCCTACAATGAGCAGTTCTTC. Translation: CSARGGSASSYNEQFF.

The rearrangement links TRBV28 to TRBJ2-3; a possible D gene is TRBD2 (6 bases). CDR3 size: 16 residues. V was clipped by 5 bases and J by 6 bases, with 21 bases between them. Per germline, CDR1 MDHEN and CDR2 SYDVKM. The chain's CDR3 is CASSAAGPRRADTQYF. The CDR3 DNA reads as TGTGCCAGCAGTGCCGCGGGGCCGCGAAGGGCGGATACGCAGTATTTT.

This clonotype was detected ten times or more. The gene calls are TRBV6-5 and TRBJ1-1, with D uncertain. Per the germline V gene, CDR1 is MNHEY and CDR2 is SVGAGI. V was cut by 2 bases and J by 6 bases, with 7 bases left in between. The CDR3 has 12 amino acids. Here the CDR3 reads CASSYGGSEAFF. In DNA form, the CDR3 reads TGTGCCAGCAGTTACGGAGGATCTGAAGCTTTCTTT.

The chain uses TRBV6-1 and TRBJ2-5; 9 bases map to TRBD1. Germline V CDR1 and CDR2: MNHNS, SASEGT. V lost 2 bases and J lost 2; bases outside the gene matches: 6. The length of the CDR3 is 16 residues. CDR3 loop: CASSEWGQGRQETQYF. CDR3 bases: TGTGCCAGCAGTGAATGGGGACAGGGACGGCAAGAGACCCAGTACTTC.

The chain is built from TRBV20-1 and TRBJ1-5, with D perhaps matching TRBD1 (5 bases). The germline V gene has CDR1 DFQATT and CDR2 SNEGSKA (reference sequence). CDR3 length: 15 residues. Trimming left V 3 bases short and J 0 bases short, with 12 bases between. The CDR3 is CSASRGTASNQPQHF. CDR3 DNA sequence: TGCAGTGCTAGCCGCGGGACGGCTAGCAATCAGCCCCAGCATTTT.

CDR3 sequence reads: CASSQDSSRGQGYTF. The CDR3 DNA sequence: TGTGCCAGCAGCCAAGATAGTTCCAGGGGGCAGGGCTACACCTTC. This rearrangement joins TRBV4-2 to TRBJ1-2; the match to TRBD1 covers 8 bases. The germline CDR1 and CDR2 sequences are LGHNA and YNFKEQ. CDR3 size: 15 residues. Trimming cost V 0 bases and J 8 bases; bases outside gene matches: 8.

The chain carries TRBV7-6 and TRBJ2-7; a weak D match, TRBD1 (5 bases). V was shortened by 1 base and J by 2 bases, with 24 bases between the two germline ends. Germline V lookup: CDR1 SGHVS, CDR2 FNYEAQ. The CDR3 covers 19 residues. The chain's CDR3 is CASSLEFGAASGFAYEQYF. The CDR3 nucleotides are TGTGCCAGCAGCTTAGAGTTTGGGGCGGCCTCTGGGTTTGCCTACGAGCAGTACTTC.

The chain employs TRBV30 and TRBJ2-2; TRBD1 is a possible D gene (5 bases). With 5 bases removed from V and 8 bases from J, the gap between germline ends came to 15 bases. Per the germline V gene, CDR1 is GTSNPN and CDR2 is SVGIG (reference sequence). The CDR3 has 13 amino acids. The CDR3 reads CAWQTVQGGELFF. Written as DNA, the CDR3 is TGTGCCTGGCAGACAGTCCAGGGAGGGGAGCTGTTTTTT.

This clonotype was observed a few times. This chain connects TRBV3-1 to TRBJ1-1; D is undetermined. This CDR3 is 13 amino acids long. The germline V gene has CDR1 LGHDT and CDR2 YNNKEL (reference sequence). V gave up 1 base and J gave up 10 bases, with 13 bases separating them. CDR3 coding DNA: TGTGCCAGCAGCCAAGCGCCAAAGGGCGGAGCTTTCTTT. It yields the protein CASSQAPKGGAFF.

This clonotype was seen repeatedly, ten times or more. J is TRBJ2-3 and V is TRBV12-3 or TRBV12-4; unclear D gene. V lost 4 bases to trimming and J lost 2 bases, with 4 bases between them. The CDR3 length is 12 residues. CDR3 coding DNA: TGTGCCAGCAGTTCAAACACAGATACGCAGTATTTT. This translates into CASSSNTDTQYF.

This clonotype came up a few times. The rearrangement uses TRBV10-3 and TRBJ1-6; 9 bases are shared with TRBD1. The CDR3 is made up of 15 amino acids. With 6 bases clipped from V and 6 bases from J, the junction kept 6 bases outside the gene matches. Germline CDR1 is ENHRY and CDR2 is SYGVKD. The CDR3 nucleotides are TGTGCCATCAGGGCCGGGACAGGGCTTAATTCACCCCTCCACTTT. This translates into CAIRAGTGLNSPLHF.

The chain uses TRBV5-1 and TRBJ2-5; D is ambiguous. Trimming stripped 3 bases from V and 5 bases from J, with 11 bases between. Germline CDR1 reads SGHRS; CDR2 reads YFSETQ. The CDR3 is 13 amino acids. The CDR3 sequence is CASSSGPLETQYF. CDR3 nucleotide sequence: TGCGCCAGCAGCTCCGGACCGCTGGAGACCCAGTACTTC.

This clonotype was seen only a few times. The chain recombines TRBV5-1 with TRBJ2-3; D is uncertain. Germline values: CDR1 SGHRS, CDR2 YFSETQ. V gave up 2 bases and J gave up 2 bases, with 9 bases separating them. This CDR3 contains 14 residues. The CDR3 loop reads CASSFGTITDTQYF. In DNA form, the CDR3 reads TGCGCCAGCAGCTTTGGAACAATCACAGATACGCAGTATTTT.